Listed below are T cell receptor beta chains from one sample, sequenced in a study of shared clonotypes between healthy human individuals. Sequenced by immunoSEQ multiplex PCR; TCRdb stores in-frame clones only, minus some. This sample has 2 million to 2.5 million clones; about 95% occur once, and the top ten carry approximately 1.2%. Specimen: naive CD8+ T cells sorted from blood. These receptors were collected from a man aged 18 to 35 in good health. CDR3s include the opening cysteine and the closing phenylalanine or tryptophan. The order of the fields is J gene, V gene, D gene, clone size, CDR3 DNA, CDR3 protein. D genes are given only for firm matches. Not every row has a clone size; where given, it reads once, few, many or a size class.

TRBJ2-7 TRBV4-1 . . TGCGCCAGCAGCCAACGAATGACGGGCCAGTCGGGAAGTGAGCAGTACTTC CASSQRMTGQSGSEQYF
TRBJ2-5 TRBV13 . . TGTGCCAGCAGCTTGGTAGACGAACAGGGGGGGGCCCAGTACTTC CASSLVDEQGGAQYF
TRBJ1-5 TRBV4-1 . . TGCGCCAGCAGCCAAGATGACGAGAATAGCAATCAGCCCCAGCATTTT CASSQDDENSNQPQHF
TRBJ2-1 TRBV13 TRBD2 . TGTGCCAGCAGCTTGGCTAGCGGGCTTTACAATGAGCAGTTCTTC CASSLASGLYNEQFF
TRBJ2-4 TRBV2 . . TGTGCCAGCACGGTGTCCCTTCTAGCCAAAAACATTCAGTACTTC CASTVSLLAKNIQYF
TRBJ2-7 TRBV6-5 . . TGTGCCAGCAGTTTCCGGGACGGTGACTACGAGCAGTACTTC CASSFRDGDYEQYF
TRBJ2-5 TRBV7-9 TRBD2 . TGTGCCAGCAGCTTAGTGGCGGGAGGGCCACAAGAGACCCAGTACTTC CASSLVAGGPQETQYF
TRBJ2-7 TRBV6-5 TRBD2 . TGTGCCAGCAGTTACTCCTTCCTAGCGGACTACGAGCAGTACTTC CASSYSFLADYEQYF
TRBJ2-3 TRBV4-1 . . TGCGCCAGCAGCCAGTATTTCGCCTTCACAGATACGCAGTATTTT CASSQYFAFTDTQYF
TRBJ2-1 TRBV5-4 TRBD1 . TGTGCCAGCAGCTTAGGACAGGGGGCGGTGCGGGGCCCCTTCTACAATGAGCAGTTCTTC CASSLGQGAVRGPFYNEQFF
TRBJ2-7 TRBV13 . . TGTGCCAGCAGCTTATGGACCTCCTACGAGCAGTACTTC CASSLWTSYEQYF
TRBJ1-2 TRBV2 . . TGTGCCAGCACTCTCCACCGGGAGGGTGACTATGGCTACACCTTC CASTLHREGDYGYTF
TRBJ1-6 TRBV9 . . TGTGCCAGCAGCGTGGGGGCATTAAATTCACCCCTCCACTTT CASSVGALNSPLHF
TRBJ2-1 TRBV13 . . TGTGCCAGCAGCTTAGGGCGGGGAATTGAGCAGTTCTTC CASSLGRGIEQFF
TRBJ1-5 TRBV2 . . TGTGCCATCCCCCCAGGGTCCAATCAGCCCCAGCATTTT CAIPPGSNQPQHF
TRBJ2-1 TRBV4-2 . . TGTGCCAGCAGCCCATTTGAAAACGTGGTAGCGGACTCCTACAATGAGCAGTTCTTC CASSPFENVVADSYNEQFF
TRBJ1-2 TRBV27 . . TGTGCCAGCAGTTTATCGATAAGAGGGACGCTGGACCGCTACACCTTC CASSLSIRGTLDRYTF
TRBJ1-1 TRBV28 . . TGTGCCAGCAGTTTACAGGTGAACACTGAAGCTTTCTTT CASSLQVNTEAFF
TRBJ2-7 TRBV27 TRBD2 . TGTGCCAGCAGTTTAACTAGCGGGGGGGGTTTGAACGAGCAGTACTTC CASSLTSGGGLNEQYF
TRBJ2-7 TRBV11-2 TRBD1 . TGTGCCAGCAGATCAACAGGGGCCAACGAGCAGTACTTC CASRSTGANEQYF
TRBJ2-3 TRBV6-5 TRBD2 once TGTGCCAGCAGTTACGGGGGGGACTCTGAAGATACGCAGTATTTT CASSYGGDSEDTQYF
TRBJ1-1 TRBV4-2 . . TGTGCCAGCAGCCAAGATCTGACAGTGAACACTGAAGCTTTCTTT CASSQDLTVNTEAFF
TRBJ2-7 TRBV7-9 . . TGTGCCAGCAGCTCGGAGGGGGATCACGAGCAGTACTTC CASSSEGDHEQYF
TRBJ2-7 TRBV27 TRBD1 . TGTGCCAGCAGTTTTCGACAGGGGCTGACCTACGAGCAGTACTTC CASSFRQGLTYEQYF
TRBJ2-7 TRBV2 . . TGTGCCAGCAGTGTACAGGGCGGGTACGAGCAGTACTTC CASSVQGGYEQYF
TRBJ2-2 TRBV5-6 . . TGTGCCAGCAGCTCCTCGACAGGCCCAACCGAGGAGCTGTTTTTT CASSSSTGPTEELFF
TRBJ2-3 TRBV10-2 . . TGCGCCAGCAGTGAGCCGGGGGGCTTGGGCCCAGATACGCAGTATTTT CASSEPGGLGPDTQYF
TRBJ2-2 TRBV13 TRBD1 . TGTGCCAGCAGCTGGGACAGGAACACCGGGGAGCTGTTTTTT CASSWDRNTGELFF
TRBJ2-1 TRBV2 . . TGTGCCAGCAGTGAAGTGGAGGGCAATGAGCAGTTCTTC CASSEVEGNEQFF
TRBJ1-5 TRBV7-8 . . TGTGCCAGCAGCTTAGTTGTTGGATTTAGCAATCAGCCCCAGCATTTT CASSLVVGFSNQPQHF
TRBJ1-2 TRBV11-2 TRBD1 . TGTGCCAGCAGCTTCTCCGGGACAGGGAATGGCTACACCTTC CASSFSGTGNGYTF
TRBJ1-2 TRBV4-1 . . TGCGCCAGCAGCCCCCTACAGGGTATCTATGGCTACACCTTC CASSPLQGIYGYTF
TRBJ2-1 TRBV14 TRBD2 . TGTGCCAGCAGCTCCGGGACTAGCGGCTACAATGAGCAGTTCTTC CASSSGTSGYNEQFF
TRBJ2-5 TRBV11-2 . . TGTGCCAGCAGCACCCGGACAGACCAAGAGACCCAGTACTTC CASSTRTDQETQYF
TRBJ2-1 TRBV4-3 TRBD2 . TGCGCCAGCAGCCAGGACCCCACTAGCGGGAGGCTGAATGAGCAGTTCTTC CASSQDPTSGRLNEQFF
TRBJ2-7 TRBV28 TRBD1 . TGTGCCAGCAGTCTACCGGGACAGGGGATCAACGAGCAGTACTTC CASSLPGQGINEQYF
TRBJ2-3 TRBV11-2 . . TGTGCCAGCAGCTTAGTAGTTCCAGACCAGGACACAGATACGCAGTATTTT CASSLVVPDQDTDTQYF
TRBJ2-1 TRBV19 . . TGTGCCAGTAGTCTAGCGTTGGATTGGGAGAGCTCCTACAATGAGCAGTTCTTC CASSLALDWESSYNEQFF
TRBJ2-5 TRBV27 . . TGTGCCAGCAGTTTATCCAGTCAGGGGGAGACCCAGTACTTC CASSLSSQGETQYF
TRBJ2-2 TRBV30 . . TGTGCCTGGAGTGTTGCCGGGGAGCTGTTTTTT CAWSVAGELFF
TRBJ2-7 TRBV6-5 . . TGTGCCAGCAGTCGCTACGGAGAGTACGAGCAGTACTTC CASSRYGEYEQYF
TRBJ2-7 TRBV6-5 TRBD2 . TGTGCCAGCAGTAGGACTAGCGGGAGCTACGAGCAGTACTTC CASSRTSGSYEQYF
TRBJ1-6 TRBV12-5 . . TGTGCTAGTGGTCCTCCTGGGGAAGTTTATAATTCACCCCTCCACTTT CASGPPGEVYNSPLHF
TRBJ1-5 TRBV19 . . TGTGCCAGTAGTATGGGGGAGGGCGATCAGCCCCAGCATTTT CASSMGEGDQPQHF
TRBJ1-1 TRBV27 TRBD1 . TGTGCCAGCAGTGCGACAGGGGTCCTTTTATACACTGAAGCTTTCTTT CASSATGVLLYTEAFF
TRBJ2-1 TRBV7-9 . . TGTGCCAGCAGCTTATTGGGCAGCTACAATGAGCAGTTCTTC CASSLLGSYNEQFF
TRBJ1-5 TRBV4-1 . once TGCGCCAGCAGCCAGGCCTGGGCGGGGGCTGGACAGCCCCAGCATTTT CASSQAWAGAGQPQHF
TRBJ1-2 TRBV27 . . TGTGCCAGCAGTTTCGGTCGGGCCCACTATGGCTACACCTTC CASSFGRAHYGYTF
TRBJ1-5 TRBV7-9 . . TGTGCCAGCAGCTTAGTCGGGGGCGAGGGCAATCAGCCCCAGCATTTT CASSLVGGEGNQPQHF
TRBJ1-5 TRBV27 . . TGTGCCAGCAGCCTTACAGGGTGGGGCAATCAGCCCCAGCATTTT CASSLTGWGNQPQHF
TRBJ1-6 TRBV6-5 . . TGTGCCAGCAGATCAAGGGTAGGCAATTCACCCCTCCACTTT CASRSRVGNSPLHF
TRBJ1-2 TRBV6-5 TRBD1 . TGTGCCAGCAGCAACATGGGGACAGACCATGGCTACACCTTC CASSNMGTDHGYTF
TRBJ2-7 TRBV30 . . TGTGCCTGGAGTCTCTGGACGGAGAGCTCCTACGAGCAGTACTTC CAWSLWTESSYEQYF
TRBJ2-3 TRBV4-3 TRBD2 . TGCGCCAGCAGCCAAGATCAAGCGGGAGCTAGCACAGATACGCAGTATTTT CASSQDQAGASTDTQYF
TRBJ2-3 TRBV13 TRBD2 once TGTGCCAGCACCCGTAGCGGGGGGGGTGATACGCAGTATTTT CASTRSGGGDTQYF
TRBJ1-2 TRBV7-9 . . TGTGCCAGCAGCTTAGCCGGGGGTCCCTATGGCTACACCTTC CASSLAGGPYGYTF
TRBJ1-6 TRBV7-2 . once TGTGCCAGCAGCTTAAAAGTGGCACCACCTAGAGATTTTTCACCCCTCCACTTT CASSLKVAPPRDFSPLHF
TRBJ2-7 TRBV5-4 TRBD1 . TGTGCCAGCAGCTCGGGGACAGGGGCTTACGAGCAGTACTTC CASSSGTGAYEQYF
TRBJ2-5 TRBV7-9 . . TGTGCCAGCAGCTTAGCAGGTCGAGAGACCCAGTACTTC CASSLAGRETQYF
TRBJ2-3 TRBV6-1 TRBD2 . TGTGCCACTGTGACGCGGGGGAGGGACACAGATACGCAGTATTTT CATVTRGRDTDTQYF